A single sample is the source of the 16 T cell receptor beta chains below, sequenced in a study of shared clonotypes between healthy human individuals. TCRdb's table, derived via immunoSEQ multiplex PCR, lists solely in-frame clones and lacks some. Among over 1.4 million clones listed, roughly 96% were seen once. The source material was naive CD4+ T cells sorted from blood. As for subset: CD45RA+ positively selected. These receptors came from a man aged 25-40 years in good health.

The V call is TRBV7-8, the J call TRBJ2-7; 8 nucleotides align to TRBD2. Trimming took 4 bases from V and 3 from J; bases not matched to a gene: 5. The CDR3 length is 14 residues. Germline V gene data show CDR1 as SGHVS and CDR2 as FQNEAQ. CDR3 in amino acids: CASSWTSRIYEQYF. As DNA, the CDR3 is TGTGCCAGCAGCTGGACTAGCCGAATCTACGAGCAGTACTTC.

This clone has just one count. V is TRBV7-2 and J is TRBJ1-1; tentatively, D is TRBD1 (5 bases). Trimming took 3 bases from V and 6 from J, leaving 14 bases between them. This CDR3 contains 14 residues. From germline, CDR1 is SGHTA and CDR2 FQGNSA. The CDR3 is CASSFVQDLSEAFF. The CDR3, as DNA: TGTGCCAGCAGCTTCGTACAGGATCTTTCTGAAGCTTTCTTT. The variable domain in full, completed from reference TRBV7-2 and TRBJ1-1, reads GAGVSQSPSNKVTEKGKDVELRCDPISGHTALYWYRQSLGQGLEFLIYFQGNSAPDKSGLPSDRFSAERTGGSVSTLTIQRTQQEDSAVYLCASSFVQDLSEAFFGQGTRLTVV.

This chain joins TRBV11-2 and TRBJ2-1, with D maybe TRBD1 (7 bases). This CDR3 is 16 amino acids long. The germline V and J ends were trimmed by 4 bases and 0 bases, with 13 bases remaining between them. Germline CDR1 is SGHAT and CDR2 is FQNNGV. In nucleotides, the CDR3 is TGTGCCAGCAGCTCATCCAGGGGGGACTCCTACAATGAGCAGTTCTTC. This encodes CASSSSRGDSYNEQFF.

This chain connects TRBV2 to TRBJ2-3; D tentatively reads TRBD1 or TRBD2 (5 bases each). CDR3 size: 12 residues. Germline V gene data show CDR1 as SNHLY and CDR2 as FYNNEI. Trimming shortened V by 6 bases and J by 9 bases, and 13 bases separated the two germline ends. CDR3: CASRGDLPTQYF. The CDR3 DNA reads TGTGCCAGCAGAGGGGACCTCCCAACGCAGTATTTT.

This chain uses TRBV18 with TRBJ2-7; D is uncertain. The V gene's germline CDR1 is KGHSH and CDR2 LQKENI. V was clipped by 6 bases and J by 5 bases, with 11 bases between them. This CDR3 spans 12 amino acids. The CDR3 DNA sequence: TGTGCCAGCTCCCTTAGAAGCCACGAGCAGTACTTC. Its translation is CASSLRSHEQYF.

This clone was recorded once. This sequence joins TRBV14 and TRBJ2-6; no reliable D call. Trimming took off 2 bases at V and 3 bases at J, with 14 bases between the two ends. The CDR3 length is 17 residues. The germline V gene encodes CDR1 SGHDN and CDR2 FVKESK. The CDR3 reads CASSQLRTHGGANVLTF. The CDR3 nucleotides are TGTGCCAGCAGCCAACTGCGCACCCACGGTGGGGCCAACGTCCTGACTTTC.

This rearrangement joins TRBV6-5 to TRBJ1-1; TRBD1 aligns across 9 bases. V was clipped by 5 bases and J by 7 bases; unmatched bases: 5. Germline V gene data show CDR1 as MNHEY and CDR2 as SVGAGI. The CDR3 length is 13 residues. The CDR3 DNA follows: TGTGCCAGCAGTCCCTCGACAGGGGGTGAAGCTTTCTTT. Amino acids: CASSPSTGGEAFF.

The CDR3 nucleotides are TGTGCCAGCAGCTTGGCCGTGGAGAACTATGGCTACACCTTC. Translation gives CASSLAVENYGYTF. V usage is TRBV5-4 and J usage is TRBJ1-2, with D unclear. Looked up from germline, CDR1 is SGHNT and CDR2 is YYREEE (reference sequence). V was clipped by 0 bases and J by 2 bases, with 8 bases between them. The CDR3 is made up of 14 amino acids.

This clone has a single count. Other DNA sequences in the same sample also yield this CDR3. The chain carries TRBV9 and TRBJ2-1; no reliable D call. The CDR3 has 15 residues. The germline V gene encodes CDR1 SGDLS and CDR2 YYNGEE. Trimming took 0 bases from V and 2 from J, leaving 9 bases between them. The CDR3 protein is CASSVAGSPYNEQFF. The CDR3 coding sequence is TGTGCCAGCAGCGTAGCCGGGTCCCCCTACAATGAGCAGTTCTTC.

V is TRBV29-1 and J is TRBJ2-7, with TRBD1 identical over 9 bases. The CDR3 is 13 residues long. The V gene end was trimmed by 6 bases and the J gene end by 4 bases; junction bases not matched to a gene: 7. In germline, CDR1 is SQVTM, CDR2 ANQGSEA. For the CDR3, the DNA is TGCAGCGTGGGACAGGGAGGTTGGTACGAGCAGTACTTC. Translating it yields CSVGQGGWYEQYF.

This clone appeared a single time. This rearrangement joins TRBV6-1 to TRBJ2-1; 13 nucleotides match TRBD2. The CDR3 covers 15 residues. Germline CDR1 is MNHNS and CDR2 is SASEGT. Trimming removed 6 bases from V and 6 bases from J; junction bases left unmatched: 5. CDR3 sequence (DNA): TGTGCCAGCAGCAGGACTAGCGGGAGTCCCAATGAGCAGTTCTTC. Encoded protein: CASSRTSGSPNEQFF.

The J gene is TRBJ1-1, the V gene TRBV29-1; no definite D call. Germline V gene lookup returns CDR1 SQVTM and CDR2 ANQGSEA. The CDR3 runs 14 residues. The ends were cut back, 4 bases at V and 3 bases at J, with 15 bases in the middle. CDR3 sequence (DNA): TGCAGCGTTGCCTATCCGACCGCGCACACTGAAGCTTTCTTT. The encoded protein is CSVAYPTAHTEAFF.

The DNA for the CDR3 is TGTGCCAGCAGCTTTACTCCAGGGGGCGCGGCGACAGATACGCAGTATTTT. Its translation is CASSFTPGGAATDTQYF. V and J are TRBV11-3 and TRBJ2-3; 8 bases map to TRBD1. CDR1 is SGHNT, CDR2 YENEEA, per germline. V dropped 3 bases and J dropped 3; count of bases not matched to a gene: 11. This CDR3 is 17 amino acids long.

This chain connects TRBV19 to TRBJ1-5; D is ambiguous. Trimming removed 1 base from V and 2 bases from J, with 9 bases in between. Germline-derived CDR1 and CDR2 are LNHDA and SQIVND (reference sequence). The CDR3 extends over 15 amino acids. CDR3 coding DNA: TGTGCCAGTAGTATAGGGGTGGCGGGCAATCAGCCCCAGCATTTT. This encodes CASSIGVAGNQPQHF.

The genes are TRBV11-2 and TRBJ2-1, with a tentative D call TRBD1 (6 bases). This CDR3 is built from 15 residues. Germline V gene sequence: CDR1 SGHAT, CDR2 FQNNGV. The ends were cut back, 4 bases at V and 4 bases at J, with 14 bases in the middle. In DNA, the CDR3 is TGTGCCAGCAGCTCCAATAAGGGGGAATACAATGAGCAGTTCTTC. Its translation: CASSSNKGEYNEQFF.

V usage is TRBV5-1 and J usage is TRBJ2-3; 7 bases are a match to TRBD2. The CDR3 consists of 16 residues. CDR1 and CDR2 from the germline V gene are SGHRS and YFSETQ. V lost 1 base to trimming and J lost 0 bases; unmatched junction nucleotides: 5. The CDR3 sequence: CASSLRLAASTDTQYF. In DNA form, the CDR3 reads TGCGCCAGCAGCTTGCGACTAGCCGCTAGCACAGATACGCAGTATTTT.